Shown below are 20 T cell receptor beta chains from a single sample sequenced in a study of cytomegalovirus exposure and HLA in healthy donors. It was with 60 Vbeta and 13 Jbeta primers that the PCR ran. Generated by immunoSEQ multiplex PCR, the TCRdb table keeps only in-frame clones and is missing some. This repertoire shows 85,000 to 130,000 clones, 70% to 80% found once; its top ten account for 3.5% to 4%. Material: PBMCs. All receptors come from a man in his 60s in good health and CMV-seronegative.

In its sample, this clone was seen once. J is TRBJ1-5 and V is TRBV6-5, with D maybe TRBD1 (6 bases). This CDR3 spans 14 amino acids. V was pared by 6 bases and J by 5 bases, with 14 bases between. Per the germline V gene, CDR1 is MNHEY and CDR2 is SVGAGI. The DNA of the CDR3 is TGTGCCAGCAGGAAGGTCCAGGGGCATCAGCCCCAGCATTTT. Protein sequence: CASRKVQGHQPQHF.

The chain is built from TRBV5-8 and TRBJ2-5, with 14 bases fitting TRBD2. In germline, CDR1 is SGHTS, CDR2 YDEGEE. This CDR3 is built from 18 residues. With V trimmed by 1 base and J by 2 bases, 7 bases remained unmatched. For the CDR3, the DNA is TGTGCCAGCAGCTTGTGGGGACTAGCGGGGGCCCGACAAGAGACCCAGTACTTC. Translated: CASSLWGLAGARQETQYF.

The chain combines TRBV6-6 with TRBJ1-1, with D possibly matching TRBD1 (6 bases). This CDR3 comprises 13 residues. The germline V and J ends were trimmed by 6 bases and 1 base, with 9 bases remaining between them. The V gene's germline CDR1 is MNHNY and CDR2 SVGAGI (reference sequence). The CDR3 is CASRVQGNTEAFF. CDR3 nucleotides: TGTGCCAGCAGAGTACAGGGGAACACTGAAGCTTTCTTT.

V usage is TRBV9 and J usage is TRBJ2-5, with TRBD2 identical over 9 bases. The CDR3 consists of 15 residues. V shed 0 bases and J 3 bases; nucleotides not matched to a gene: 3. Germline CDR1 SGDLS, CDR2 YYNGEE. CDR3 DNA: TGTGCCAGCAGCGTAGGCGGGGGGGCAAAAGAGACCCAGTACTTC. Amino acids: CASSVGGGAKETQYF.

The chain combines TRBV19 with TRBJ2-3; tentative D call: TRBD1 (5 bases). The length of the CDR3 is 13 residues. The V gene's germline CDR1 is LNHDA and CDR2 SQIVND (reference sequence). V lost 4 bases to trimming and J lost 4 bases, with 9 bases between them. The CDR3: CASSTQGSDTQYF. The CDR3, as DNA: TGTGCCAGTAGTACCCAGGGATCAGATACGCAGTATTTT.

This clone was recorded a few times. The rearrangement uses TRBV4-3 and TRBJ2-5, with a weak D call TRBD1 (6 bases). With 4 bases removed from V and 3 bases from J, the gap between germline ends came to 9 bases. Germline V CDR1 and CDR2: LGHNA, YSLEER. The CDR3 contains 13 residues. The CDR3 nucleotides are TGCGCCAGCAGCCGCCACAGGGAAGAGACCCAGTACTTC. Translating it yields CASSRHREETQYF.

The rearrangement joins TRBV27 to TRBJ1-2; D not certain. The CDR3 covers 15 residues. Germline loops: CDR1 MNHEY, CDR2 SMNVEV (reference sequence). Trimming shortened V by 5 bases and J by 4 bases, and 17 bases separated the two germline ends. The CDR3, as DNA: TGTGCCAGCAGTGGGTCGTACGGGGAAGGCTATGGCTACACCTTC. This gives the protein CASSGSYGEGYGYTF.

The chain combines TRBV5-1 with TRBJ2-7, with D unresolved. The V gene lost 4 bases and the J gene lost 3 bases, with 11 bases spanning the gap. Germline loops: CDR1 SGHRS, CDR2 YFSETQ. This CDR3 is built from 13 residues. The CDR3: CASSIRVGYEQYF. The CDR3 nucleotides read TGCGCCAGCAGCATTCGGGTAGGCTACGAGCAGTACTTC.

V gene TRBV27 combines with J gene TRBJ2-1, with 12 bases matching TRBD2. CDR1 is MNHEY, CDR2 SMNVEV, per germline (reference sequence). J lost 1 base, V lost 7 bases, and 2 bases had no gene match. This CDR3 has 15 residues. The CDR3 loop reads CASTTSGGSYNEQFF. The CDR3 DNA reads TGTGCCAGCACCACTAGCGGGGGGTCCTACAATGAGCAGTTCTTC.

This clone has more than one count but fewer than ten. The genes are TRBV23-1 and TRBJ2-4; D unclear. TRBV23-1 is filed as an ORF, its function uncertain. This CDR3 has 14 residues. Trimming cost V 0 bases and J 4 bases, with 7 bases left between them. CDR3 bases: TGCGCCAGCAGTCAATCCTTCAGTAAAAACATTCAGTACTTC. It yields the protein CASSQSFSKNIQYF.

The rearrangement joins TRBV30 to TRBJ2-2; the match to TRBD2 covers 10 bases. Germline CDR1 GTSNPN, CDR2 SVGIG (reference sequence). The CDR3 covers 17 residues. The V gene end was trimmed by 5 bases and the J gene end by 0 bases; junction bases not matched to a gene: 9. The CDR3 is CAWESGGATANTGELFF. CDR3 bases: TGTGCCTGGGAAAGCGGGGGGGCCACTGCGAACACCGGGGAGCTGTTTTTT.

V gene TRBV18 combines with J gene TRBJ2-3, with a weak D call TRBD2 (6 bases). This CDR3 comprises 15 residues. Per germline, CDR1 KGHSH and CDR2 LQKENI. The germline V and J ends were trimmed by 1 base and 4 bases, with 12 bases remaining between them. The chain's CDR3 is CASSPQTSSPDTQYF. The DNA for the CDR3 is TGTGCCAGCTCACCACAGACTAGTTCCCCAGATACGCAGTATTTT.

The V call is TRBV10-3, the J call TRBJ2-7; a weak D match, TRBD2 (5 bases). Germline values: CDR1 ENHRY, CDR2 SYGVKD. V was cut by 2 bases and J by 5 bases, with 13 bases left in between. This CDR3 comprises 14 residues. CDR3 nucleotide sequence: TGTGCCATCAGTGAGCCCGAGGCCGGGGACGAGCAGTACTTC. Translated, it gives CAISEPEAGDEQYF.

This chain links TRBV5-1 with TRBJ2-3; 9 bases agree with TRBD2. V lost 8 bases to trimming and J lost 6 bases; unmatched junction nucleotides: 10. Germline CDR1 reads SGHRS; CDR2 reads YFSETQ. The length of the CDR3 is 14 residues. The CDR3 nucleotides are TGCGCCAGTAAAAGCGGGGGGCCAGGGGATACGCAGTATTTT. It is translated as CASKSGGPGDTQYF.

The V gene is TRBV9, the J gene TRBJ1-1; weak D call: TRBD1 (5 bases). Trimming stripped 3 bases from V and 0 bases from J, with 12 bases between. The CDR3 is 15 residues long. The germline V gene encodes CDR1 SGDLS and CDR2 YYNGEE. The CDR3 region has the DNA TGTGCCAGCAGCGCCCGACAGTATATGAACACTGAAGCTTTCTTT. This sequence encodes CASSARQYMNTEAFF.

CDR3 coding DNA: TGTGCCAGCAGCCTGGACAGGGTATATGGAGATACGCAGTATTTT. Amino acids: CASSLDRVYGDTQYF. The chain uses TRBV7-2 and TRBJ2-3; 8 bases agree with TRBD1. CDR3 length: 15 amino acids. CDR1 and CDR2 from the germline V gene are SGHTA and FQGNSA. Losses at the gene ends were 5 bases for V and 5 bases for J; bases not matched to a gene: 9.

The chain has TRBV5-6 and TRBJ1-1, with TRBD1 identical over 10 bases. This CDR3 spans 15 amino acids. J was trimmed by 5 bases and V by 4 bases; bases with no gene match: 8. The germline gives CDR1 SGHDT, CDR2 YYEEEE. The CDR3, as DNA: TGTGCCAGCAGCCCGGAGGCGGGACAGGGGACTGAAGCTTTCTTT. Amino acids: CASSPEAGQGTEAFF.

The chain joins TRBV30 to TRBJ1-5; D not resolved. This CDR3 spans 15 amino acids. V was cut by 8 bases and J by 2 bases, with 19 bases left in between. Looked up from germline, CDR1 is GTSNPN and CDR2 is SVGIG (reference sequence). The CDR3: CAGPLGVLCNQPQHF. The CDR3 coding sequence is TGTGCCGGACCCCTCGGGGTCTTATGCAATCAGCCCCAGCATTTT.

The table lists this clone with a few counts. The chain's CDR3 is CATSRDKTGEKLFF. The CDR3 DNA follows: TGTGCCACCAGCAGAGATAAGACAGGGGAAAAACTGTTTTTT. The V and J genes are TRBV15 and TRBJ1-4; 7 positions agree with TRBD1. Germline values: CDR1 LNHNV, CDR2 YYDKDF (reference sequence). This CDR3 spans 14 amino acids. V lost 0 bases to trimming and J lost 8 bases; unmatched junction nucleotides: 3. The whole variable domain, remainder taken from reference TRBV15 and TRBJ1-4, is DAMVIQNPRYQVTQFGKPVTLSCSQTLNHNVMYWYQQKSSQAPKLLFHYYDKDFNNEADTPDNFQSRRPNTSFCFLDIRSPGLGDTAMYLCATSRDKTGEKLFFGSGTQLSVL.

The genes are TRBV2 and TRBJ1-1; D gene ambiguous. Germline V gene data show CDR1 as SNHLY and CDR2 as FYNNEI. The CDR3 contains 15 residues. The V and J ends lost 4 bases and 1 base respectively, with 13 bases between them. The CDR3 DNA reads as TGTGCCAGCAGTGTGCGAGGCCAGCCGAACACTGAAGCTTTCTTT. It translates to CASSVRGQPNTEAFF.